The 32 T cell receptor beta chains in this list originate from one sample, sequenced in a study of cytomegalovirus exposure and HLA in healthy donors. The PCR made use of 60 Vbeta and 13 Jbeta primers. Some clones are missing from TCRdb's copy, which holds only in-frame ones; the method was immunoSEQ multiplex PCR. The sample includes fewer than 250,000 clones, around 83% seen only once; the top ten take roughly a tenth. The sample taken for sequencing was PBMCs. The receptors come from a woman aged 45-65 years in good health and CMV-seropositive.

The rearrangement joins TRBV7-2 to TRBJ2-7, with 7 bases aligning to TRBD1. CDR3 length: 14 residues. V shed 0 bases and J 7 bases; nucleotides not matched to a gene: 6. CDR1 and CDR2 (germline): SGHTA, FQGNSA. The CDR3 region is CASSLAGTAPEQYF. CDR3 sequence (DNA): TGTGCCAGCAGCTTAGCAGGGACAGCGCCGGAGCAGTACTTC.

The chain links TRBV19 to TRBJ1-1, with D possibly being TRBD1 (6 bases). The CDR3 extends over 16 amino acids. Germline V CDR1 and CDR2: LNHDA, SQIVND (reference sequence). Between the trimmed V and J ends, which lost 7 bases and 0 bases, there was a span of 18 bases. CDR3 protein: CASTARGTRVNTEAFF. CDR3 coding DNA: TGTGCCAGTACCGCCAGGGGAACTCGAGTGAACACTGAAGCTTTCTTT.

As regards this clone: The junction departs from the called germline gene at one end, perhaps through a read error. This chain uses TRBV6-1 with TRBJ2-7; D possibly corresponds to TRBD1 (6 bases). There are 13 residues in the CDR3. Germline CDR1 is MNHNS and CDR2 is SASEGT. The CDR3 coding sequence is TGTGCCAGCATTGAAAACCCCAACAGGGTAGGGTACTTC. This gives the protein CASIENPNRVGYF.

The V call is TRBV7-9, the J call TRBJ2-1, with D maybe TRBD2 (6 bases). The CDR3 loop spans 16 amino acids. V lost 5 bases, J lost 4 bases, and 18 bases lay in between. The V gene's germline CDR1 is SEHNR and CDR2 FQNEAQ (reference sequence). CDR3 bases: TGTGCCAGCAGCCCCCTCACGGGAGCGGAATACAATGAGCAGTTCTTC. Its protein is CASSPLTGAEYNEQFF. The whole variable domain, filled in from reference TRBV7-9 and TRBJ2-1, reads DTGVSQNPRHKITKRGQNVTFRCDPISEHNRLYWYRQTLGQGPEFLTYFQNEAQLEKSRLLSDRFSAERPKGSFSTLEIQRTEQGDSAMYLCASSPLTGAEYNEQFFGPGTRLTVL.

The chain's CDR3 is CASRTPGWTYNEQFF. As DNA, the CDR3 is TGTGCCAGCAGGACGCCAGGGTGGACCTACAATGAGCAGTTCTTC. The genes are TRBV6-5 and TRBJ2-1; D perhaps matches TRBD1 (5 bases). The germline CDR1 and CDR2 sequences are MNHEY and SVGAGI. The V end was cut by 6 bases, the J end by 2 bases, with 14 bases between. The CDR3 runs 15 residues.

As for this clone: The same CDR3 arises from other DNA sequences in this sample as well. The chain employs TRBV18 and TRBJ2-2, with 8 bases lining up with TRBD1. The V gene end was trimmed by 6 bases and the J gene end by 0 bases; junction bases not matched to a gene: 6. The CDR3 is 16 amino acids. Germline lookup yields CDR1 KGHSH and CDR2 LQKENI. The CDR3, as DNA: TGTGCCAGCTCCCCAAGGACAGGGCCGAACACCGGGGAGCTGTTTTTT. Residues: CASSPRTGPNTGELFF. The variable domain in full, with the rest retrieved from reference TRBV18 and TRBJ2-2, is NAGVMQNPRHLVRRRGQEARLRCSPMKGHSHVYWYRQLPEEGLKFMVYLQKENIIDESGMPKERFSAEFPKEGPSILRIQQVVRGDSAAYFCASSPRTGPNTGELFFGEGSRLTVL.

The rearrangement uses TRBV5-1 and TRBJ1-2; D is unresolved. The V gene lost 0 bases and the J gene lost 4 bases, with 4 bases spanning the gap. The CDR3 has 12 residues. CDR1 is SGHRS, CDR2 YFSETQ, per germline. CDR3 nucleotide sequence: TGCGCCAGCAGCTTGGACACCTATGGCTACACCTTC. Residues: CASSLDTYGYTF.

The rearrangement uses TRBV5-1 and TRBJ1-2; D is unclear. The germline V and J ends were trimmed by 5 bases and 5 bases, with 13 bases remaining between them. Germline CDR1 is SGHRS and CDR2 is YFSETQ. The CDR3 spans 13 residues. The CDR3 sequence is CASRDEGGYGYTF. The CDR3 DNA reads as TGCGCCAGCAGAGACGAGGGAGGATATGGCTACACCTTC. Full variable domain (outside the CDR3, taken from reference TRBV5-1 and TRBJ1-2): KAGVTQTPRYLIKTRGQQVTLSCSPISGHRSVSWYQQTPGQGLQFLFEYFSETQRNKGNFPGRFSGRQFSNSRSEMNVSTLELGDSALYLCASRDEGGYGYTFGSGTRLTVV.

The CDR3 sequence is CASSHTSQGLETQYF. The CDR3 nucleotides are TGTGCCAGCAGCCACACTTCTCAGGGACTGGAGACCCAGTACTTC. This chain uses TRBV11-3 with TRBJ2-5, with D possibly matching TRBD2 (6 bases). Germline-derived CDR1 and CDR2 are SGHNT and YENEEA. V lost 5 bases to trimming and J lost 5 bases, with 18 bases between them. The CDR3 has 15 amino acids.

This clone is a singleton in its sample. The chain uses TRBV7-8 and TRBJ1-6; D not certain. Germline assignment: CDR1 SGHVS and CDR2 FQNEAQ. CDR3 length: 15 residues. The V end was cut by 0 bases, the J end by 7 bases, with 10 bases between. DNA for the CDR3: TGTGCCAGCAGCTTAGCGACTTCCCCAAATTCACCCCTCCACTTT. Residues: CASSLATSPNSPLHF.

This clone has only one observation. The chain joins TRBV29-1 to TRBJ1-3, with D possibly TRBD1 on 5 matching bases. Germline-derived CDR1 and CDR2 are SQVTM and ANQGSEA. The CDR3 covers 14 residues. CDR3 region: CGGMTSRAGNTIYF. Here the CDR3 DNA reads TGCGGCGGTATGACATCCAGGGCTGGAAACACCATATATTTT.

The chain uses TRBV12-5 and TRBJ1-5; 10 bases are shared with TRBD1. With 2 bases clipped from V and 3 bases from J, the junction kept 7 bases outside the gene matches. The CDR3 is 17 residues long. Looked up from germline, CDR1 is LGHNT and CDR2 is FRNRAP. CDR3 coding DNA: TGTGCTAGTGGTTTGTACACCGGGACAGGGGACAATCAGCCCCAGCATTTT. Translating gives CASGLYTGTGDNQPQHF.

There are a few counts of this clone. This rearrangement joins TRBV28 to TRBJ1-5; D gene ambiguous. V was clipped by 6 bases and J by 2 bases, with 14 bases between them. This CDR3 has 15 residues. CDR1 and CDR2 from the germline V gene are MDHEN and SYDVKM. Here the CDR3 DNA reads TGTGCCAGCAGCCCTCCCGGGAGGGGCAATCAGCCCCAGCATTTT. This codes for CASSPPGRGNQPQHF.

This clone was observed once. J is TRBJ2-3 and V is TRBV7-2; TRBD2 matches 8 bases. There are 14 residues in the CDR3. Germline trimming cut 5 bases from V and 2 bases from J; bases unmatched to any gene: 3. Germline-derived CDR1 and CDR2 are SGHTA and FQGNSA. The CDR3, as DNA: TGTGCCAGCAGCCAGCGGGGGCTCACAGATACGCAGTATTTT. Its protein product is CASSQRGLTDTQYF.

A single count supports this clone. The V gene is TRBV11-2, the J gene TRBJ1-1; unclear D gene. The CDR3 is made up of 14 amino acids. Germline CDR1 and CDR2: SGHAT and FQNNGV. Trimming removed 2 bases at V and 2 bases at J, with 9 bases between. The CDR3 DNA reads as TGTGCCAGCAGCTTATCAGGCAGAAACACTGAAGCTTTCTTT. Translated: CASSLSGRNTEAFF.

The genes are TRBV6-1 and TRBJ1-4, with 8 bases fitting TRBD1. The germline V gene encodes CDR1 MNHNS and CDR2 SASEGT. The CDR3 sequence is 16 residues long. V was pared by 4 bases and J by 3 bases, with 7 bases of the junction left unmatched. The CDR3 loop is CASSVGQGAANEKLFF. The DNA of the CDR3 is TGTGCCAGCAGTGTTGGGCAGGGGGCGGCTAATGAAAAACTGTTTTTT.

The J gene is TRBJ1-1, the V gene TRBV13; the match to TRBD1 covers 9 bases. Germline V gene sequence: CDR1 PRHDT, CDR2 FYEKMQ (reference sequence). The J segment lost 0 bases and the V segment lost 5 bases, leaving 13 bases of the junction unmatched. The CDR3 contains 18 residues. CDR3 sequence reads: CASSIRTGAGGMNTEAFF. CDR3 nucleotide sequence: TGTGCCAGCAGCATAAGGACAGGGGCCGGGGGTATGAACACTGAAGCTTTCTTT.

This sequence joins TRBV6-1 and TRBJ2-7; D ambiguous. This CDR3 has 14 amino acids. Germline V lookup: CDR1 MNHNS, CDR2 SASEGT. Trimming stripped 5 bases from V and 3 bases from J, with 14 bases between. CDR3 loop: CASSSGDTIYEQYF. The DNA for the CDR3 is TGTGCCAGCAGTTCTGGTGATACTATCTACGAGCAGTACTTC.

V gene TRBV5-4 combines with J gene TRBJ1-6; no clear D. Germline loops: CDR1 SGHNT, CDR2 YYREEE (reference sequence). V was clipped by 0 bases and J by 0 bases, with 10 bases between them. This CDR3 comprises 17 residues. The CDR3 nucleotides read TGTGCCAGCAGCTTGGACAGATTAAGCTCCTATAATTCACCCCTCCACTTT. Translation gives CASSLDRLSSYNSPLHF.

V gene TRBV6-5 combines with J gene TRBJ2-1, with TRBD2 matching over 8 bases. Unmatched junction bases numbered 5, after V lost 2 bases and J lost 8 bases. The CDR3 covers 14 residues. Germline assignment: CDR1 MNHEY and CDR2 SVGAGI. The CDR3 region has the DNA TGTGCCAGCAGTTACCCGGGGGGGTTTCATGAGCAGTTCTTC. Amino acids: CASSYPGGFHEQFF.

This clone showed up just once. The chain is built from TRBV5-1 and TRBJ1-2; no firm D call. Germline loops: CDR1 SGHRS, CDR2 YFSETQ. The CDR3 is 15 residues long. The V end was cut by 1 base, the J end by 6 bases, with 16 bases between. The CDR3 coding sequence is TGCGCCAGCAGCTTGTTCCCTTCGGGAAGTCATGGCTACACCTTC. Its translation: CASSLFPSGSHGYTF.

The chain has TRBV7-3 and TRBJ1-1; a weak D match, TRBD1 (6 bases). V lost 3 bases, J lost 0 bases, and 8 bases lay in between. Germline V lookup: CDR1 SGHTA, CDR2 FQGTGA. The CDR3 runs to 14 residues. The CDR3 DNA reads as TGTGCCAGCAGCTTGGACAGCATGAACACTGAAGCTTTCTTT. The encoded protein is CASSLDSMNTEAFF.

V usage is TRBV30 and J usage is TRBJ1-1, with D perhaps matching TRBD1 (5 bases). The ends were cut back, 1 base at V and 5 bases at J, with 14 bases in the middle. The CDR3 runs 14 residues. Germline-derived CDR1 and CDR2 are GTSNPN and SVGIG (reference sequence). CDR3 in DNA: TGTGCCTGGAGTGGCCCCCGGGGGGGGACTGAAGCTTTCTTT. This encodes CAWSGPRGGTEAFF.

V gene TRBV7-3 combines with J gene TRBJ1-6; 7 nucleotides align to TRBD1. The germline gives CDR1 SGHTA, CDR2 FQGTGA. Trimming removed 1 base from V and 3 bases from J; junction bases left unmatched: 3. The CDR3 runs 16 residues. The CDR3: CASSLRDSLYNSPLHF. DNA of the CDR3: TGTGCCAGCAGCTTAAGGGACAGCCTCTATAATTCACCCCTCCACTTT.

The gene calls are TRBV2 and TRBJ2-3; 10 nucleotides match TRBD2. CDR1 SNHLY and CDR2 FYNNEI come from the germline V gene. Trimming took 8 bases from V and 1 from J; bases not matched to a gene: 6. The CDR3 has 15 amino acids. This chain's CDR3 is CASVTSGARTDTQYF. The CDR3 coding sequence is TGTGCCAGCGTCACTAGCGGGGCCCGCACAGATACGCAGTATTTT.

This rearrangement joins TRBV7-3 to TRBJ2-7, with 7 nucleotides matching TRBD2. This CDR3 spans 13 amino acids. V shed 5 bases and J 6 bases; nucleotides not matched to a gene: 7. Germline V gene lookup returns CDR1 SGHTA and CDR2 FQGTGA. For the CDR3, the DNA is TGTGCCAGCAGCCCCGGACTAGAATCCGAGCAGTACTTC. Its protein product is CASSPGLESEQYF.

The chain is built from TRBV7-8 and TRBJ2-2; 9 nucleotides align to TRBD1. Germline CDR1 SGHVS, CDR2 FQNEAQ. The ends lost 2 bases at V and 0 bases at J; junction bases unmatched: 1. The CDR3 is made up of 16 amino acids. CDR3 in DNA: TGTGCCAGCAGCTTAAGGGACAGGGCGAACACCGGGGAGCTGTTTTTT. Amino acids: CASSLRDRANTGELFF. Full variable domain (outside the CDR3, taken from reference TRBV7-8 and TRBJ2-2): GAGVSQSPRYKVAKRGQDVALRCDPISGHVSLFWYQQALGQGPEFLTYFQNEAQLDKSGLPSDRFFAERPEGSVSTLKIQRTQQEDSAVYLCASSLRDRANTGELFFGEGSRLTVL.

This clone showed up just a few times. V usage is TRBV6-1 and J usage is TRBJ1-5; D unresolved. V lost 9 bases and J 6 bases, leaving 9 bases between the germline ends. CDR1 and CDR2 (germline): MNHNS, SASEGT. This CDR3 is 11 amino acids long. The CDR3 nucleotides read TGTGCCAGTGGGCTGATTCAGCCCCAGCATTTT. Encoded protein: CASGLIQPQHF.

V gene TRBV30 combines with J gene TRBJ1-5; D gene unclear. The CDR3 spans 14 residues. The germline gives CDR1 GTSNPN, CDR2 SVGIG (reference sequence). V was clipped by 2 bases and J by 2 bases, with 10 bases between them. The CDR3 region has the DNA TGTGCCTGGAGTAGCGGGCGCGGCAATCAGCCCCAGCATTTT. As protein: CAWSSGRGNQPQHF.

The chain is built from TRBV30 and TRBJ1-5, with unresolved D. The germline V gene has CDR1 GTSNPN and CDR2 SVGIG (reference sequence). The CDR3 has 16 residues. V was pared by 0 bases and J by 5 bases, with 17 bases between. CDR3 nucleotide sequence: TGTGCCTGGAGTGTAATGGCTCTCGGAGGGTATCAGCCCCAGCATTTT. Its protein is CAWSVMALGGYQPQHF. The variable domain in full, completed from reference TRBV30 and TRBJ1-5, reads SQTIHQWPATLVQPVGSPLSLECTVEGTSNPNLYWYRQAAGRGLQLLFYSVGIGQISSEVPQNLSASRPQDRQFILSSKKLLLSDSGFYLCAWSVMALGGYQPQHFGDGTRLSIL.

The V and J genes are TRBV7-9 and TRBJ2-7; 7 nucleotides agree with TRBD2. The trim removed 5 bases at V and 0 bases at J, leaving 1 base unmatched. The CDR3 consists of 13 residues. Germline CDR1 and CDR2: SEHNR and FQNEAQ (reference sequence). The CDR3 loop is CASSGRGSYEQYF. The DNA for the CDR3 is TGTGCCAGCAGCGGGAGGGGCTCCTACGAGCAGTACTTC.

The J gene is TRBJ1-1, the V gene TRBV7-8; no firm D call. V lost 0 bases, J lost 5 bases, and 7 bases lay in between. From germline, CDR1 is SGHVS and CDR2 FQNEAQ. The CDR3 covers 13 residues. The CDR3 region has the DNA TGTGCCAGCAGCTTAGCAAGAGGTACTGAAGCTTTCTTT. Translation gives CASSLARGTEAFF.